This entry describes one T cell receptor beta chain. In germline, CDR1 is LGHDT, CDR2 YNNKEL (reference sequence). The length of the CDR3 is 15 residues. V lost 0 bases and J 7 bases, leaving 12 bases between the germline ends. Original analysis: Estimation of nucleated cell counts relied on the amplification of reference gene primers. Assay used: immunoSEQ multiplex PCR; TCRdb lists only in-frame clones, some missing. From that table come the V and J calls and clone size; the DNA was used to work out D and trimming. The sample consists of approximately 170,000 clones, around 83% of them appearing once. This entry comes from a study of blood T cell repertoires in COVID-19. Study-wide background: Specimens from acute and convalescent COVID-19 originated in the United States, Italy and Spain.

The chain has TRBV3-1 (or the pseudogene TRBV3-2) and TRBJ1-4; D gene uncertain. Sample: peripheral blood. The receptor was isolated from an older man who had recovered from COVID-19. The CDR3 region has the DNA TGTGCCAGCAGCCAAGACTCGGGTTTAGGTGAAAAACTGTTTTTT. It encodes CASSQDSGLGEKLFF.